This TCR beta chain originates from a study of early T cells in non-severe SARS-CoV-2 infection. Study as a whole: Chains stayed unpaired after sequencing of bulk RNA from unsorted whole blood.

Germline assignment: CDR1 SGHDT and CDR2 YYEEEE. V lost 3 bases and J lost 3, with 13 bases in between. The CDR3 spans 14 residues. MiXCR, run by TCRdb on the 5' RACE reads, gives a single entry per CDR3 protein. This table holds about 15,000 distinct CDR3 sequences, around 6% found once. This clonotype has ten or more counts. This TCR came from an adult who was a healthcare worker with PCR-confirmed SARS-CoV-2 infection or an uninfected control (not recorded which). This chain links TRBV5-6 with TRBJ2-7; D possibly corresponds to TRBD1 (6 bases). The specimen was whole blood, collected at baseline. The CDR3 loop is CASSSPGVRYEQYF. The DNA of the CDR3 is TGTGCCAGCAGCTCCCCAGGGGTCCGCTACGAGCAGTACTTC. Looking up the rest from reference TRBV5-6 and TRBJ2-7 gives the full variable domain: DAGVTQSPTHLIKTRGQQVTLRCSPKSGHDTVSWYQQALGQGPQFIFQYYEEEERQRGNFPDRFSGHQFPNYSSELNVNALLLGDSALYLCASSSPGVRYEQYFGPGTRLTVT.